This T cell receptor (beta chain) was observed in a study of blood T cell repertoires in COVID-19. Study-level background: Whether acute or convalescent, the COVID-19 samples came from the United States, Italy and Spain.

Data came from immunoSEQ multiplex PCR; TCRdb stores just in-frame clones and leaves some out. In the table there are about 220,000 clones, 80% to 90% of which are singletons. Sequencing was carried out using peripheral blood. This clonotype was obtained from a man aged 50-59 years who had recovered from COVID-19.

CDR3 sequence: CASSEIGLAGNNEQFF. CDR3 sequence (DNA): TGTGCCAGCAGTGAGATCGGACTAGCGGGAAACAATGAGCAGTTCTTC. The genes are TRBV28 and TRBJ2-1; 12 positions agree with TRBD2. This CDR3 spans 16 amino acids. Losses at the gene ends were 5 bases for V and 5 bases for J; bases not matched to a gene: 7. Germline values: CDR1 MDHEN, CDR2 SYDVKM.